This TCR beta chain was profiled in a study of T-cell reconstitution after alpha-beta-depleted transplantation in children. Unique molecular identifiers were used in preparing the TCRbeta library. Using its own MiXCR run on the PCR reads, TCRdb lists one record per CDR3 protein. This table has 580,000 or so distinct CDR3 sequences, under 25% appearing once. Looked up from germline, CDR1 is LNHNV and CDR2 is YYDKDF (reference sequence). The CDR3 spans 14 residues. V dropped 1 base and J dropped 6 bases, with 13 bases sitting between them. The gene calls are TRBV15 and TRBJ2-7, with D perhaps matching TRBD1 (6 bases). This TCR was sampled from a boy under three years old who had a stem cell transplant for acute myeloid leukemia, so the T cells may come from the graft donor. The specimen was PBMCs, mostly from graft donor cells, collected 360 days after TCRalphabeta/CD19-depleted stem cell transplant. CDR3 protein: CATSRGFNRAEQYV. In DNA, the CDR3 is TGTGCCACCAGCAGAGGCTTCAACAGGGCCGAGCAGTACGTC.